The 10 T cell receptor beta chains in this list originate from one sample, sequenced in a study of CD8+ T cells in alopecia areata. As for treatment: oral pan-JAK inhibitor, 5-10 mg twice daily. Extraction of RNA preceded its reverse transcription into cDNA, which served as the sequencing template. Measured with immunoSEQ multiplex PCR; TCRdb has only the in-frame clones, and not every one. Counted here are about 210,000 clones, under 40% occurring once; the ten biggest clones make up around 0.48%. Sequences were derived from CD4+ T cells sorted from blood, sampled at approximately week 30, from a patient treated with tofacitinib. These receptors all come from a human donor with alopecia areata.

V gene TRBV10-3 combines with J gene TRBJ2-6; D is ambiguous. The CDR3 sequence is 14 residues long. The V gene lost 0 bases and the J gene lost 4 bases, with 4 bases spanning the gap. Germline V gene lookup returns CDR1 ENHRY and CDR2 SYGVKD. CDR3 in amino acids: CAISESAGANVLTF. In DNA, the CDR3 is TGTGCCATCAGTGAGTCGGCCGGGGCCAACGTCCTGACTTTC.

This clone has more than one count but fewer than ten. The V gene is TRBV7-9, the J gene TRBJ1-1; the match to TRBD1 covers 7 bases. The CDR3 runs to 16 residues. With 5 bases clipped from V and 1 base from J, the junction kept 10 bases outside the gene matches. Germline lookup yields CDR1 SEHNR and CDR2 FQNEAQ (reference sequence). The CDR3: CASSLGPTGWNTEAFF. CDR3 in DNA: TGTGCCAGCAGCCTAGGACCGACAGGGTGGAACACTGAAGCTTTCTTT.

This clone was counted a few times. The CDR3 coding sequence is TGTGCCAGCCGACAGGGTGTTTCCAATGAGCAGTTCTTC. As protein: CASRQGVSNEQFF. V and J are TRBV27 and TRBJ2-1; 7 nucleotides agree with TRBD1. The CDR3 has 13 amino acids. V shed 8 bases and J 6 bases; nucleotides not matched to a gene: 7. CDR1 and CDR2 from the germline V gene are MNHEY and SMNVEV (reference sequence).

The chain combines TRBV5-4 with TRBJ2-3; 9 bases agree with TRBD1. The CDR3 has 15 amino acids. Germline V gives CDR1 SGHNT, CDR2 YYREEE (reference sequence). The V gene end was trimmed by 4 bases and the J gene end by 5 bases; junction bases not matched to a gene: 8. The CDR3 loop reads CASSILTGGGDTQYF. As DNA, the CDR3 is TGTGCCAGCAGCATACTAACAGGGGGCGGAGATACGCAGTATTTT. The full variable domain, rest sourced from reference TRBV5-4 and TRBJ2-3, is ETGVTQSPTHLIKTRGQQVTLRCSSQSGHNTVSWYQQALGQGPQFIFQYYREEENGRGNFPPRFSGLQFPNYSSELNVNALELDDSALYLCASSILTGGGDTQYFGPGTRLTVL.

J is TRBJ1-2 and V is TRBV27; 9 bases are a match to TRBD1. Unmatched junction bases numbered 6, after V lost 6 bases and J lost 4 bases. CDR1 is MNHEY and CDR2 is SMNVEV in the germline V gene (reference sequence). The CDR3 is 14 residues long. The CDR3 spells CASRRTGEGYGYTF. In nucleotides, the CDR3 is TGTGCCAGCAGAAGGACAGGGGAAGGCTATGGCTACACCTTC.

CDR3 DNA: TGTGCCAGCAGCTTAGACCGGGACAGCTATGGCTACACCTTC. Protein: CASSLDRDSYGYTF. The rearrangement uses TRBV7-8 and TRBJ1-2; 7 bases line up with TRBD1. The CDR3 is 14 amino acids. Germline CDR1 is SGHVS and CDR2 is FQNEAQ. V gave up 1 base and J gave up 4 bases; unmatched junction bases: 3.

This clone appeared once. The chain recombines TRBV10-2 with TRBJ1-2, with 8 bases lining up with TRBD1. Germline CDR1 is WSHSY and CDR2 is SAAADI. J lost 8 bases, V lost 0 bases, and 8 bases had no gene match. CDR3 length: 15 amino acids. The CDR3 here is CASSESGQAVRGYTF. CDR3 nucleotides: TGCGCCAGCAGTGAGTCGGGACAGGCGGTGCGGGGCTACACCTTC.

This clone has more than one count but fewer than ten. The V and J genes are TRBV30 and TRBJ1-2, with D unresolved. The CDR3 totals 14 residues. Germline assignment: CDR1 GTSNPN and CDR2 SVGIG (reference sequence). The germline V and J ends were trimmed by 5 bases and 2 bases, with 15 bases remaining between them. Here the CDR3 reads CAWASLKLNYGYTF. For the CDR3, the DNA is TGTGCCTGGGCCAGTTTAAAACTCAACTATGGCTACACCTTC.

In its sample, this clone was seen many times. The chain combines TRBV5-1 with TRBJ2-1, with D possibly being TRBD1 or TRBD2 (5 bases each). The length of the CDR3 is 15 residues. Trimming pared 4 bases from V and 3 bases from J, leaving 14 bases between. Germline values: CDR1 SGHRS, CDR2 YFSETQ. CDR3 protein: CASSRGAADYNEQFF. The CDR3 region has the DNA TGCGCCAGCAGCCGAGGGGCGGCCGACTACAATGAGCAGTTCTTC.

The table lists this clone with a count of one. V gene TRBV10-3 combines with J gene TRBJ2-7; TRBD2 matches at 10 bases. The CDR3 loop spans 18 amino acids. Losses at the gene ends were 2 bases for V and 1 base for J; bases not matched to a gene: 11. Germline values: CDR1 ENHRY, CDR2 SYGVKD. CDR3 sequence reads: CAISEPGMASGGSYEQYF. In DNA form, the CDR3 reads TGTGCCATCAGTGAGCCCGGGATGGCTAGCGGGGGATCCTACGAGCAGTACTTC.